These T cell receptor beta chains were read from a single sample in a study of vaccination effects on CD4 cells after COVID-19. Clones were sequenced by immunoSEQ multiplex PCR, and TCRdb holds only the in-frame ones, with some missing. The table has around 56,000 clones, 60% to 85% seen once; the top ten hold approximately 3%. No antigens are known for them. The specimen was CD4+ T cells from PBMCs cultured without peptide, collected before COVID-19 vaccination. Receptors originate from a human donor who received a COVID-19 vaccine. CDR3s include the opening cysteine and the closing phenylalanine or tryptophan. Fields, in order: J gene, clone size, D gene, V gene, CDR3 protein, CDR3 DNA. The D gene is left open where the match is weak. The listing skips clone size in some rows; elsewhere it reads once, few, many or a size class.

TRBJ1-6 | - | - | TRBV7-2 | CASSLAGLSVSPLHF | TGTGCCAGCAGCTTAGCAGGGCTATCGGTTTCACCCCTCCACTTT
TRBJ1-3 | few | TRBD1 | TRBV4-1 | CASSQDSRGTVSGNTIYF | TGCGCCAGCAGCCAAGACTCCAGGGGGACAGTCTCTGGAAACACCATATATTTT
TRBJ1-4 | - | TRBD1 | TRBV10-2 | CASSTSGTGAEKLFF | TGCGCCAGCAGCACGTCCGGGACAGGGGCTGAAAAACTGTTTTTT
TRBJ2-5 | - | TRBD1 | TRBV24-1 | CATRSDREGETQYF | TGTGCCACCAGGTCGGACAGGGAAGGGGAGACCCAGTACTTC
TRBJ2-2 | - | - | TRBV10-2 | CACRAGPNTGELFF | TGCGCCTGCAGAGCGGGCCCAAACACCGGGGAGCTGTTTTTT
TRBJ2-1 | - | - | TRBV5-6 | CASSSIVGLDNEQFF | TGTGCCAGCAGCTCGATAGTCGGACTTGACAATGAGCAGTTCTTC
TRBJ1-3 | few | - | TRBV27 | CASRSRGNTIYF | TGTGCCAGCAGGTCGAGGGGAAACACCATATATTTT
TRBJ1-4 | - | TRBD1 | TRBV6-5 | CASSYGTVNEKLFF | TGTGCCAGCAGTTACGGGACAGTTAATGAAAAACTGTTTTTT
TRBJ1-3 | once | TRBD1 | TRBV30 | CAWSRTGTAGNTIYF | TGTGCCTGGAGCCGTACCGGGACAGCTGGAAACACCATATATTTT
TRBJ1-1 | - | - | TRBV3-1/TRBV3-2 | CASSQDVRAPFMNTEAFF | TGTGCCAGCAGCCAAGATGTTAGGGCTCCATTTATGAACACTGAAGCTTTCTTT
TRBJ1-1 | - | - | TRBV7-2 | CASSSPYLNTEAFF | TGTGCCAGCAGCTCCCCATACTTGAACACTGAAGCTTTCTTT